The 3 T cell receptor beta chains reported below all come from one sample, sequenced in a study of sequential checkpoint blockade in melanoma. Treatment in this sample: randomized to nivolumab then ipilimumab (arm A) or the reverse (arm B). The data were produced by immunoSEQ multiplex PCR, yet TCRdb's version contains in-frame clones alone and is incomplete. This sample yields more than 400 clones, of which 21% are seen a single time; 7.1% belongs to the top ten. This specimen was tumor tissue (inferred from file names), taken from a patient given nivolumab and ipilimumab in sequence. These receptors were taken from a human donor with melanoma.

This clone was observed a handful of times. This chain links TRBV9 with TRBJ2-1, with D uncertain. Trimming pared 2 bases from V and 3 bases from J, leaving 6 bases between. Germline loops: CDR1 SGDLS, CDR2 YYNGEE. The length of the CDR3 is 13 residues. CDR3 loop: CASSVGYYNEQFF. CDR3 nucleotides: TGTGCCAGCAGCGTGGGTTACTACAATGAGCAGTTCTTC. The full variable domain, in which reference TRBV9 and TRBJ2-1 provide the parts outside the CDR3, is DSGVTQTPKHLITATGQRVTLRCSPRSGDLSVYWYQQSLDQGLQFLIQYYNGEERAKGNILERFSAQQFPDLHSELNLSSLELGDSALYFCASSVGYYNEQFFGPGTRLTVL.

By its share, this clone is medium-sized (0.01 to 0.1%). The chain has TRBV11-3 and TRBJ1-2; 10 bases fit TRBD1. Germline CDR1 is SGHNT and CDR2 is YENEEA. CDR3 size: 15 residues. The ends lost 1 base at V and 2 bases at J; junction bases unmatched: 1. The CDR3 protein is CASSLGQGANYGYTF. In DNA, the CDR3 is TGTGCCAGCAGCTTAGGACAGGGGGCCAACTATGGCTACACCTTC.

This clone is termed medium-sized. This rearrangement joins TRBV11-3 to TRBJ1-2; tentative D call: TRBD1 (5 bases). Germline CDR1 reads SGHNT; CDR2 reads YENEEA. This CDR3 has 17 amino acids. V was pared by 5 bases and J by 4 bases, with 23 bases between. DNA for the CDR3: TGTGCCAGCAGCGGGGCCGTCCCCGGAGGGCTACGCTATGGCTACACCTTC. It is translated as CASSGAVPGGLRYGYTF. Based on the CDR3 plus reference TRBV11-3 and TRBJ1-2, the full variable domain is EAGVVQSPRYKIIEKKQPVAFWCNPISGHNTLYWYLQNLGQGPELLIRYENEEAVDDSQLPKDRFSAERLKGVDSTLKIQPAELGDSAVYLCASSGAVPGGLRYGYTFGSGTRLTVV.